This T cell receptor (beta chain) was identified in a study of blood T cell repertoires in COVID-19. CDR1 and CDR2 (germline): SGHRS, YFSETQ. V was pared by 0 bases and J by 1 base, with 3 bases of the junction left unmatched. The CDR3 runs to 15 residues. Libraries were prepared by immunoSEQ multiplex PCR; TCRdb keeps only in-frame clonotypes and omits some of them. The sample lists approximately 530,000 clones; 85% to 90% were seen once. This clone was seen a single time. The chain combines TRBV5-1 with TRBJ1-1, with TRBD1 identical over 7 bases. This sequence was found in a woman between 45 and 60 years old with COVID-19, enrolled during active disease. The sample comprised peripheral blood. The CDR3 DNA follows: TGCGCCAGCAGCTTGGGACAGGGAGGGAACACTGAAGCTTTCTTT. Translating gives CASSLGQGGNTEAFF.